This T cell receptor (beta chain) was sequenced in a study of cytomegalovirus exposure and HLA in healthy donors. On the study more broadly: The roughly 670 first-cohort repertoires shared a platform with the 120 or so validation repertoires, as reported in a later analysis. General study findings and limits: Rarity held for most TCR sequences, but there were some public TCRs that occurred in many donors. First-cohort TCR clusters were later found to tend to co-occur in the 120 or so validation repertoires.

Remarks on this clone: The antigen is not known.

Profiling relied on immunoSEQ multiplex PCR, and the TCRdb table lists in-frame clones only, not all of them. There are 150,000 to 200,000 clones in the sample; approximately 96% occur only once, and approximately 0.82% lies in the top ten. This CDR3 has 16 residues. Germline V gene data show CDR1 as SGDLS and CDR2 as YYNGEE. Trimming took 3 bases from V and 4 from J; bases not matched to a gene: 9. This chain joins TRBV9 and TRBJ1-1, with TRBD1 matching over 10 bases. The source is a woman aged 18-35 years in good health and CMV-seronegative. Sequenced material: PBMCs. CDR3 region: CASSETTGGLVTEAFF. The CDR3 DNA reads TGTGCCAGCAGCGAGACGACAGGGGGCTTGGTCACTGAAGCTTTCTTT.